This T cell receptor (beta chain) comes out of a study of T cell repertoires in cytomegalovirus infection. The overall study: The authors relied on CMV epitopes, both recently identified HLA-C-restricted and well-studied HLA-B-restricted. Public TCR beta signatures provided an indication of both CMV infection and a matching HLA type.

V was cut by 4 bases and J by 1 base, with 10 bases left in between. The CDR3 is 14 residues long. Looked up from germline, CDR1 is MNHNY and CDR2 is SVGAGI (reference sequence). As to this clonotype: Its target is unknown.

Study-wide findings and caveats: The cumulative frequency of public TCR beta families distinguished individuals who carried CMV together with the relevant HLA. Within the response measured ex vivo, HLA-C-restricted CMV-specific TCR beta clonotypes were dominant.

TCRdb re-called the reads through MiXCR, storing one row per CDR3 protein. The data show about 900,000 distinct CDR3 sequences, roughly 30% seen once. Source: cultured CD8+ T cells from PBMCs, taken from culture after CMV antigen stimulation. This TCR derives from a human donor in good health (CMV status not recorded). Some clones in this sample may be carry-over from other donors' samples. This chain connects TRBV6-6 to TRBJ1-2; D is unclear. CDR3 bases: TGTGCCAGCAGTTCAGGTTGGGGTAACTATGGCTACACCTTC. Translated, it gives CASSSGWGNYGYTF.